Below, 2 T cell receptor beta chains from the same sample are listed, as sequenced in a study of early T cells in non-severe SARS-CoV-2 infection. TCRdb fed the 5' RACE reads into MiXCR, producing one record per CDR3 protein. Of 50,000 to 65,000 distinct CDR3 sequences listed, 10% to 12% are singletons. This specimen consisted of whole blood, obtained at baseline. The receptor set was obtained from an adult who was a healthcare worker with PCR-confirmed SARS-CoV-2 infection or an uninfected control (not recorded which).

The gene calls are TRBV6-2 or TRBV6-3 and TRBJ1-2; maybe TRBD1 (5 bases). This CDR3 contains 13 residues. CDR1 is MNHEY and CDR2 is SVGEGT in the germline V gene. With 6 bases removed from V and 2 bases from J, the gap between germline ends came to 10 bases. CDR3 amino acids: CASRHDSNYGYTF. The CDR3 region has the DNA TGTGCCAGCAGACATGACAGCAACTATGGCTACACCTTC.

The V and J genes are TRBV11-2 and TRBJ2-3; TRBD2 aligns across 9 bases. Trimming removed 5 bases from V and 4 bases from J; junction bases left unmatched: 7. This CDR3 is 15 amino acids long. Germline CDR1 and CDR2: SGHAT and FQNNGV. The DNA for the CDR3 is TGTGCCAGCAGCCCTAGCGGGGCGGCCCCAGATACGCAGTATTTT. This sequence encodes CASSPSGAAPDTQYF.